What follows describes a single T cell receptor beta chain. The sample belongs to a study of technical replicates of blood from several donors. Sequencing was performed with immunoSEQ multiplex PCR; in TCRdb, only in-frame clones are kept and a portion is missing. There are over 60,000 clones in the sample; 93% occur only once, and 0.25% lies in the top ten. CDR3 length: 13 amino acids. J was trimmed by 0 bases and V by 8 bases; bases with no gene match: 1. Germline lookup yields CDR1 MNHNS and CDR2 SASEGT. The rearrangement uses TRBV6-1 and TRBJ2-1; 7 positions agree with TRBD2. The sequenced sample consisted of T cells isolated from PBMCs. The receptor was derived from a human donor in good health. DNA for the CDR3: TGTGCCAGCGGACTAGGCTCCTACAATGAGCAGTTCTTC. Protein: CASGLGSYNEQFF.